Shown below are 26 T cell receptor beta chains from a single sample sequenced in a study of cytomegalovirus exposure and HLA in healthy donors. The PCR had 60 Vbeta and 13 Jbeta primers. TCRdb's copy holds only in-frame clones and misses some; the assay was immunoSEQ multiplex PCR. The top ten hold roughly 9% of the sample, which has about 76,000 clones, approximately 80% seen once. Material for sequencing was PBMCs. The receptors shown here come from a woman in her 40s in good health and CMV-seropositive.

CDR3 amino acids: CASSPGRRGTNEKLFF. The CDR3 DNA reads as TGCGCCAGCAGCCCTGGAAGGAGGGGAACTAATGAAAAACTGTTTTTT. The chain employs TRBV5-1 and TRBJ1-4, with D possibly being TRBD1 (5 bases). V dropped 4 bases and J dropped 1 base, with 14 bases sitting between them. CDR3 length: 16 residues. CDR1 is SGHRS, CDR2 YFSETQ, per germline.

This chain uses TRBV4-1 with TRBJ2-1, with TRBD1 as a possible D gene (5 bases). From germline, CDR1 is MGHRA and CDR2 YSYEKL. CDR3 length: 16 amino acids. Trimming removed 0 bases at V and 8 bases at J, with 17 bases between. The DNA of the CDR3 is TGCGCCAGCAGCCAAGAACCCCGCCAGGGTAGGGATGAGCAGTTCTTC. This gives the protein CASSQEPRQGRDEQFF.

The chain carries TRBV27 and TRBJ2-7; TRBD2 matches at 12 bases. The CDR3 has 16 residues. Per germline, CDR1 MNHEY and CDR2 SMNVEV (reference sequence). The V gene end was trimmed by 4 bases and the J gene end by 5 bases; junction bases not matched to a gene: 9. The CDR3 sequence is CASSSPLAGGGHEQYF. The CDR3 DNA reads TGTGCCAGCAGTTCACCGCTAGCGGGGGGGGGCCACGAGCAGTACTTC.

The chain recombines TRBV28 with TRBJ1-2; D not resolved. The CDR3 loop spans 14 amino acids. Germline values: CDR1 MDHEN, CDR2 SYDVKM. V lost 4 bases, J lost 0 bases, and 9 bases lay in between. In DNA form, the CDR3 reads TGTGCCAGCAGTTCAACAACGCCTAACTATGGCTACACCTTC. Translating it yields CASSSTTPNYGYTF.

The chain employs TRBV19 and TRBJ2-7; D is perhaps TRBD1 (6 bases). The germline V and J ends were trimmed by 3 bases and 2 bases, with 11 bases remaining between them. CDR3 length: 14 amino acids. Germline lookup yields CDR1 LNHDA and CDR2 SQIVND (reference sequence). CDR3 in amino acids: CASSISRGPYEQYF. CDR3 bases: TGTGCCAGTAGTATCAGCAGGGGCCCCTACGAGCAGTACTTC.

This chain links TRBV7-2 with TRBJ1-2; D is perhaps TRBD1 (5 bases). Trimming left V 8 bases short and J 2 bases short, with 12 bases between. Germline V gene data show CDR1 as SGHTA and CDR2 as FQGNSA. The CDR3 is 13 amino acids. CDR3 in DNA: TGTGCCAGCGGCAAGGGGCACAACTATGGCTACACCTTC. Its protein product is CASGKGHNYGYTF.

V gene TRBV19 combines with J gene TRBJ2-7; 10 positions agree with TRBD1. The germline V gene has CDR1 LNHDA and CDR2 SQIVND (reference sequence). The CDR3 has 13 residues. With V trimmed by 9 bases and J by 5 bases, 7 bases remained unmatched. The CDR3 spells CASRGTGVNEQYF. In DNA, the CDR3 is TGTGCCAGCCGAGGGACAGGGGTGAACGAGCAGTACTTC.

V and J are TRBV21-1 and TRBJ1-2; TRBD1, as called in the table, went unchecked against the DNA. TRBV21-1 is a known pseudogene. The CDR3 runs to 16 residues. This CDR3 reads CASSTLDRRFLYGYTF. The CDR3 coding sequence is TGTGCCAGCAGCACGTTAGACAGGAGATTTCTCTATGGCTACACCTTC.

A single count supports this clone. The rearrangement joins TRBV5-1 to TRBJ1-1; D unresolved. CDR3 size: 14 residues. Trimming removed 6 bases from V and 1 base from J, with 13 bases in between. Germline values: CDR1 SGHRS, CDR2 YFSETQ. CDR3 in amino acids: CASMERVENTEAFF. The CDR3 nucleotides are TGCGCCAGCATGGAGCGCGTCGAGAACACTGAAGCTTTCTTT.

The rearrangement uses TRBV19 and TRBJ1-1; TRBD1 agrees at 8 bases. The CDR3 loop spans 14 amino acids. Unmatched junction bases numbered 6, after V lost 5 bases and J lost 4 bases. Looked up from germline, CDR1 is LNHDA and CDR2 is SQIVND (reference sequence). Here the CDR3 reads CASSVDRVTTEAFF. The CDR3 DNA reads TGTGCCAGTAGTGTGGACAGGGTTACCACTGAAGCTTTCTTT. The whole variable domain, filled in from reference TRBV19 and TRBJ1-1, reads DGGITQSPKYLFRKEGQNVTLSCEQNLNHDAMYWYRQDPGQGLRLIYYSQIVNDFQKGDIAEGYSVSREKKESFPLTVTSAQKNPTAFYLCASSVDRVTTEAFFGQGTRLTVV.

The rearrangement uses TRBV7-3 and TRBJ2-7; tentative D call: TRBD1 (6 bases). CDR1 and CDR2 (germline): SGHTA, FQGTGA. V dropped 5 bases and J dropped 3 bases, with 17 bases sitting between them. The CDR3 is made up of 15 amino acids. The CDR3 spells CASSPLGGRGYEQYF. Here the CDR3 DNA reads TGTGCCAGCAGCCCCCTAGGGGGAAGAGGCTACGAGCAGTACTTC. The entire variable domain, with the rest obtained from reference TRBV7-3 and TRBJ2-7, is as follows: GAGVSQTPSNKVTEKGKYVELRCDPISGHTALYWYRQSLGQGPEFLIYFQGTGAADDSGLPNDRFFAVRPEGSVSTLKIQRTERGDSAVYLCASSPLGGRGYEQYFGPGTRLTVT.

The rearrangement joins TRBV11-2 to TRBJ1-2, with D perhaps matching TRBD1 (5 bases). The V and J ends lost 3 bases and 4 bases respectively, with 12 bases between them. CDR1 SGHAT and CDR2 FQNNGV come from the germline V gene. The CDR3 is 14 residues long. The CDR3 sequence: CASSFPDSLYGYTF. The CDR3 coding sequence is TGTGCCAGCAGCTTCCCAGACAGTCTCTATGGCTACACCTTC. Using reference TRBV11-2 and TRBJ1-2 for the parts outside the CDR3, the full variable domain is EAGVAQSPRYKIIEKRQSVAFWCNPISGHATLYWYQQILGQGPKLLIQFQNNGVVDDSQLPKDRFSAERLKGVDSTLKIQPAKLEDSAVYLCASSFPDSLYGYTFGSGTRLTVV.

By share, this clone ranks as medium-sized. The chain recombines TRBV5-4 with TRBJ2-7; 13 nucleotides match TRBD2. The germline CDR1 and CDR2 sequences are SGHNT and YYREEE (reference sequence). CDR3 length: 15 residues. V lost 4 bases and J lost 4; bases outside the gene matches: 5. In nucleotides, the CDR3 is TGTGCCAGCAGCCCAACTAGCGGGGGGGCGTACGAGCAGTACTTC. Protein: CASSPTSGGAYEQYF.

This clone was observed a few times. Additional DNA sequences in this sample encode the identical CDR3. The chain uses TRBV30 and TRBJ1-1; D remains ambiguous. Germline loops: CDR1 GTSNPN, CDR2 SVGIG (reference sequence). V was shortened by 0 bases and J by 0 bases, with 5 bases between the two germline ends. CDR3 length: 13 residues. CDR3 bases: TGTGCCTGGAGTGTACTGTTGAACACTGAAGCTTTCTTT. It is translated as CAWSVLLNTEAFF.

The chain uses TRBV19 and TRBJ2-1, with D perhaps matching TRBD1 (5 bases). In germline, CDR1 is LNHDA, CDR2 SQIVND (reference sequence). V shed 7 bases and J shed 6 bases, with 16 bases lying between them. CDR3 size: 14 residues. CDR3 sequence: CASNPTRQGNEQFF. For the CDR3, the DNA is TGTGCCAGTAACCCCACCAGGCAGGGCAATGAGCAGTTCTTC.

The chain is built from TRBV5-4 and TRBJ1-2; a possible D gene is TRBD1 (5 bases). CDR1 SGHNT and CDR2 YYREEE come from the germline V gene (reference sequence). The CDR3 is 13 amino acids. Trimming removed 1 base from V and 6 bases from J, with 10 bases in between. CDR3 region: CASSLWGGDGYTF. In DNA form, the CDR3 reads TGTGCCAGCAGCTTGTGGGGGGGGGATGGCTACACCTTC.

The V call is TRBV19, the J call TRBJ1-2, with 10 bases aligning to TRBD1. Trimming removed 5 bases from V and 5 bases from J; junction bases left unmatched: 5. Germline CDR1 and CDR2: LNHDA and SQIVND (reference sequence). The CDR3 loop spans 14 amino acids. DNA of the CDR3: TGTGCCAGTAGTTCCCGACAGGGGGCTTATGGCTACACCTTC. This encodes CASSSRQGAYGYTF.

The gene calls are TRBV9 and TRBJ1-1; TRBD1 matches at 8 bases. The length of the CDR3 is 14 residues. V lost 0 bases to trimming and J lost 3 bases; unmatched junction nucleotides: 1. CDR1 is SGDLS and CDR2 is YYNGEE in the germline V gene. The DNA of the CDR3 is TGTGCCAGCAGCGTAGCACAGGGGGACACTGAAGCTTTCTTT. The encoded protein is CASSVAQGDTEAFF.

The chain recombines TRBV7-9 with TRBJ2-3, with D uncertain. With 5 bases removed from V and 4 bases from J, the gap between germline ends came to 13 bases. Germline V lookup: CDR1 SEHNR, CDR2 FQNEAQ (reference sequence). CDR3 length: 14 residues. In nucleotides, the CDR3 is TGTGCCAGCAGCACCAGACTTGCACCAGATACGCAGTATTTT. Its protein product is CASSTRLAPDTQYF.

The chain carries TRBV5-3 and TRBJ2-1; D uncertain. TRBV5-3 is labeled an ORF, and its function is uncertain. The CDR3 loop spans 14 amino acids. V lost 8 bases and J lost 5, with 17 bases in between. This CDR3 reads CARTPETANNEQFF. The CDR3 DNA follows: TGTGCCAGGACTCCCGAGACTGCAAACAATGAGCAGTTCTTC.

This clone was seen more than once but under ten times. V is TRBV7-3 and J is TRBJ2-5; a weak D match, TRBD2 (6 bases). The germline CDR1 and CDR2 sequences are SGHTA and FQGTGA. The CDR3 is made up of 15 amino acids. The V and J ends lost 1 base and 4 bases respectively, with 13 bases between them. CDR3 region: CASSLNQGSGETQYF. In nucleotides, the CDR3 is TGTGCCAGCAGCTTAAACCAGGGTAGCGGAGAGACCCAGTACTTC. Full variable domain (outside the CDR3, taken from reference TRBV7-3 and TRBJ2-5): GAGVSQTPSNKVTEKGKYVELRCDPISGHTALYWYRQSLGQGPEFLIYFQGTGAADDSGLPNDRFFAVRPEGSVSTLKIQRTERGDSAVYLCASSLNQGSGETQYFGPGTRLLVL.

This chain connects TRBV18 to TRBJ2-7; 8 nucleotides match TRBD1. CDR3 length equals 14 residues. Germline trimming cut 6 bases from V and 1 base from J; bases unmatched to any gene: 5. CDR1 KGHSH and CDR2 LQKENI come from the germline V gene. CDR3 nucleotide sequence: TGTGCCAGCTCTTGGACAGGGCGTTCCTACGAGCAGTACTTC. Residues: CASSWTGRSYEQYF.

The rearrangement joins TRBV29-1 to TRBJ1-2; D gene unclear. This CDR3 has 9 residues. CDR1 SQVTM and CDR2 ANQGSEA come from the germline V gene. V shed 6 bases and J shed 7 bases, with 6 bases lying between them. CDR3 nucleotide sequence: TGCAGCGTCGAGGGTGGCTACACCTTC. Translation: CSVEGGYTF.

This chain's CDR3 is CASRTRGTEAFF. Written as DNA, the CDR3 is TGTGCCAGCAGGACGCGGGGCACTGAAGCTTTCTTT. The J gene is TRBJ1-1, the V gene TRBV6-5; no clear D gene. V was pared by 6 bases and J by 4 bases, with 9 bases between. The CDR3 sequence is 12 residues long. Germline V gene sequence: CDR1 MNHEY, CDR2 SVGAGI.

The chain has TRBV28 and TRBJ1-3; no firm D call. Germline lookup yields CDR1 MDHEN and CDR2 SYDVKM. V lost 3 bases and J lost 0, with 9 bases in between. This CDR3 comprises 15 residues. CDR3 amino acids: CASSLRESSGNTIYF. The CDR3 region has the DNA TGTGCCAGCAGTTTGCGGGAGAGCTCTGGAAACACCATATATTTT. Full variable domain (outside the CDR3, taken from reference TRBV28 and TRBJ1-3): DVKVTQSSRYLVKRTGEKVFLECVQDMDHENMFWYRQDPGLGLRLIYFSYDVKMKEKGDIPEGYSVSREKKERFSLILESASTNQTSMYLCASSLRESSGNTIYFGEGSWLTVV.

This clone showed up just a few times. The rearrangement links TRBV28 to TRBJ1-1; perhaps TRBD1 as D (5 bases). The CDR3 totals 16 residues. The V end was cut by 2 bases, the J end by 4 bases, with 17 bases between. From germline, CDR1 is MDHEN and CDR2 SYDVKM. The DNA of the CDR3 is TGTGCCAGCAGTTTAGATGTTTGGGGGAGGGCCACTGAAGCTTTCTTT. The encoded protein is CASSLDVWGRATEAFF.